This T cell receptor (beta chain) was obtained from a study of T cell responses to AZD1222 COVID-19 vaccine. Points from the study as a whole: Among those given AZD1222, only 5 to 7 were seropositive at baseline. Clonal diversity was possibly underestimated, and the donors were mostly white British, with more females. Reports say nearly half of spike-specific TCRs go after unmutated variant regions.

A word on this clone: Its antigen remains unknown.

Assay used: immunoSEQ multiplex PCR; TCRdb lists only in-frame clones, some missing. The sample lists 87,000 or so clones; 90% were seen once. Germline V lookup: CDR1 SNHLY, CDR2 FYNNEI. V dropped 4 bases and J dropped 2 bases, with 2 bases sitting between them. This CDR3 is 12 amino acids long. The source material was peripheral blood, sampled on day 0 of AZD1222 vaccination. This TCR derives from an adult in good health. The V gene is TRBV2, the J gene TRBJ2-2; D is uncertain. Here the CDR3 DNA reads TGTGCCAGCAGTGCTAACACCGGGGAGCTGTTTTTT. It yields the protein CASSANTGELFF.